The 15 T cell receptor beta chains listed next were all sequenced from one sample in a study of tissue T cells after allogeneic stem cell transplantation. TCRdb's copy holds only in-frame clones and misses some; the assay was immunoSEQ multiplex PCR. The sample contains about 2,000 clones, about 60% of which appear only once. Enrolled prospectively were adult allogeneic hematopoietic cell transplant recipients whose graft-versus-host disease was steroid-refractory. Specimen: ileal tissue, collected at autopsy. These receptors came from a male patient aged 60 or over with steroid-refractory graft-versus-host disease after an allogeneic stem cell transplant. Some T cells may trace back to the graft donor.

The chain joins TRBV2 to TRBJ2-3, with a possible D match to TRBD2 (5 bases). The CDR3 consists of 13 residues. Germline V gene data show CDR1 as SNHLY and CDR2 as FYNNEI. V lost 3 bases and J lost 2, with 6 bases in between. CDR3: CASSERVTDTQYF. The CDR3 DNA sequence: TGTGCCAGCAGTGAGAGGGTCACAGATACGCAGTATTTT. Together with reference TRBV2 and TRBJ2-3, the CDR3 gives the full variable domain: EPEVTQTPSHQVTQMGQEVILRCVPISNHLYFYWYRQILGQKVEFLVSFYNNEISEKSEIFDDQFSVERPDGSNFTLKIRSTKLEDSAMYFCASSERVTDTQYFGPGTRLTVL.

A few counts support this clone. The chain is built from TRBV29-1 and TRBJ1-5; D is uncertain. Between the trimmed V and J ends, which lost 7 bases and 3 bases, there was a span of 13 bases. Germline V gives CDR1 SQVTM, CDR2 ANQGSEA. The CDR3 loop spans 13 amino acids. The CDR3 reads CSATTAFNQPQHF. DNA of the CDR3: TGCAGCGCTACTACAGCGTTCAATCAGCCCCAGCATTTT.

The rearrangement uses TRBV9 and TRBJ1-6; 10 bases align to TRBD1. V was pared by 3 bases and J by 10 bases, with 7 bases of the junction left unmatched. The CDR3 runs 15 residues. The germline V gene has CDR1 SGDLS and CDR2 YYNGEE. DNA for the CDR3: TGTGCCAGCAGCGCCATGGGACAGGGGCAATCACCCCTCCACTTT. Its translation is CASSAMGQGQSPLHF.

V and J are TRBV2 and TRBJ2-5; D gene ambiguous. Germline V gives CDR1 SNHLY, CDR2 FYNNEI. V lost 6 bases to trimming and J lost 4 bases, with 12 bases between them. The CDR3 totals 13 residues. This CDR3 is CASSGYQLETQYF. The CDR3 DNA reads TGTGCCAGCAGCGGATATCAACTAGAGACCCAGTACTTC.

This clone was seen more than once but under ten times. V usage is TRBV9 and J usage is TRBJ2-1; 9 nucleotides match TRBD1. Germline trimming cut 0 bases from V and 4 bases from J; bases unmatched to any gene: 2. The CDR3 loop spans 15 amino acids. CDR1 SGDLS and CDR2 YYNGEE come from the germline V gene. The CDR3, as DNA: TGTGCCAGCAGCGTAGACGGGACAGGGTACAATGAGCAGTTCTTC. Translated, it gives CASSVDGTGYNEQFF.

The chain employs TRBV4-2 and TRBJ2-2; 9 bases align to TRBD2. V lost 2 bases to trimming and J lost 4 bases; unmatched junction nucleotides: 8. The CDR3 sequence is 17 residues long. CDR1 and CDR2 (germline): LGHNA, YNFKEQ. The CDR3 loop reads CASSQLPPAGGTGELFF. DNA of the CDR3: TGTGCCAGCAGCCAACTGCCTCCAGCGGGGGGCACCGGGGAGCTGTTTTTT.

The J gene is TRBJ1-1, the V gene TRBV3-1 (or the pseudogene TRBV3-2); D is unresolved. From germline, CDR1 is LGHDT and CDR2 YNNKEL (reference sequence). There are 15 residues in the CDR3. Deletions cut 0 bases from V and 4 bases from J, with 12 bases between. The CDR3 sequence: CASSQEGIGGTEAFF. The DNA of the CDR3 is TGTGCCAGCAGCCAAGAGGGGATTGGAGGCACTGAAGCTTTCTTT.

CDR3 DNA sequence: TGTGCCAGCAGGACAGGGGGGTACACTGAAGCTTTCTTT. Residues: CASRTGGYTEAFF. The chain combines TRBV27 with TRBJ1-1; TRBD1 matches 9 bases. The J segment lost 3 bases and the V segment lost 6 bases, leaving 2 bases of the junction unmatched. This CDR3 is built from 13 residues. Per germline, CDR1 MNHEY and CDR2 SMNVEV (reference sequence).

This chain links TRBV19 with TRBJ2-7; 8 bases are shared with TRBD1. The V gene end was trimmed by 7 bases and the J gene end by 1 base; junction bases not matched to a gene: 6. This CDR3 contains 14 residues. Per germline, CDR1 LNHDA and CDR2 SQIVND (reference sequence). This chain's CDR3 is CASKSGTGSYEQYF. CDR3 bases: TGTGCCAGTAAATCCGGGACAGGTTCCTACGAGCAGTACTTC.

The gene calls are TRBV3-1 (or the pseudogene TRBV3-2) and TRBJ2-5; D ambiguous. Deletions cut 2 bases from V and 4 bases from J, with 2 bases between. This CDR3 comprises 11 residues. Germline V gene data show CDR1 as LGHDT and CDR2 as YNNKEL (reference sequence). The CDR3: CASSQLETQYF. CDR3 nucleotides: TGTGCCAGCAGCCAATTAGAGACCCAGTACTTC.

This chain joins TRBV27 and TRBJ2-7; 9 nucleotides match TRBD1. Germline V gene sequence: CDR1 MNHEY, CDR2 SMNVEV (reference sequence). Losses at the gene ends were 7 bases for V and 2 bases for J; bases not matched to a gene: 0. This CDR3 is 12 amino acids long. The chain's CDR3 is CASNRGPYEQYF. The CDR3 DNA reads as TGTGCCAGCAACAGGGGGCCCTACGAGCAGTACTTC.

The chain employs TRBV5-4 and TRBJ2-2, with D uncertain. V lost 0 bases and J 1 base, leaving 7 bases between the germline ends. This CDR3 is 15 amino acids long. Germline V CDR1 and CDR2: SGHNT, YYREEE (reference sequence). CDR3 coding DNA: TGTGCCAGCAGCTTGGCCCGCGGGAACACCGGGGAGCTGTTTTTT. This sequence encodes CASSLARGNTGELFF.

CDR3 sequence reads: CASSPDNYEQYF. The CDR3 region has the DNA TGCGCCAGCAGCCCTGACAACTACGAGCAGTACTTC. This chain links TRBV5-1 with TRBJ2-7; D is undetermined. V was cut by 4 bases and J by 3 bases, with 8 bases left in between. The CDR3 contains 12 residues. Germline assignment: CDR1 SGHRS and CDR2 YFSETQ.

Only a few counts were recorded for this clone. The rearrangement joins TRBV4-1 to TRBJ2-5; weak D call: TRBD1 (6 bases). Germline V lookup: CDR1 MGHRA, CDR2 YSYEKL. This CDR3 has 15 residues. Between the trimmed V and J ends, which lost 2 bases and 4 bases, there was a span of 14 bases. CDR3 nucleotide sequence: TGCGCCAGCAGCCAAACCGCCCTCAGGGGAGAGACCCAGTACTTC. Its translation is CASSQTALRGETQYF.

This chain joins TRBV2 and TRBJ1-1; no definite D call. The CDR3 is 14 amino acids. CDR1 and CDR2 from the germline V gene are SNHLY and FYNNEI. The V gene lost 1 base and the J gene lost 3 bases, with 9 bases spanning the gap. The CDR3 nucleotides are TGTGCCAGCAGTGAAGTCGGGAGGGACACTGAAGCTTTCTTT. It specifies CASSEVGRDTEAFF.